The entry that follows covers one T cell receptor (beta chain) sequence. Its cognate antigen is unknown. The data originate from a study of T cell repertoires in cytomegalovirus infection. Study-level findings and limits: Cumulative public TCR beta family frequency identified CMV carriers with the relevant HLA. Ex vivo responses were dominated by HLA-C-restricted CMV-specific TCR beta clonotypes.

TCRdb reprocessed the reads via MiXCR and lists one record per CDR3 protein. The sample contains a few hundred thousand distinct CDR3 sequences, 25% to 35% of which appear only once. The specimen comprised cultured PBMCs, sampled from culture after CMV antigen stimulation. This TCR came from a human donor in good health (CMV status not recorded). Some clones in this sample may be carry-over from other donors' samples.

Here the CDR3 reads CASSYGVSSYNEQFF. CDR3 coding DNA: TGTGCCAGCAGTTACGGCGTTAGCTCCTACAATGAGCAGTTCTTC. The chain uses TRBV6-5 and TRBJ2-1, with D hard to call. The germline CDR1 and CDR2 sequences are MNHEY and SVGAGI. The length of the CDR3 is 15 residues. Trimming took off 2 bases at V and 0 bases at J, with 8 bases between the two ends.